This TCR beta chain appears in the sequencing data of a study of human T cells and chemical hapten exposure. In the study overall: The study patch tested 0.01% DPC on the upper back and read results at 6 days.

The time point is: pre-sensitization, week 0. Treatment in this sample: therapeutic diphenylcyclopropenone sensitization with weekly scalp DPC. This clonotype has a count of ten or more. Its cognate antigen is unknown. Germline V gene lookup returns CDR1 KGHSH and CDR2 LQKENI. V gave up 5 bases and J gave up 4 bases; unmatched junction bases: 4. The CDR3 sequence is 13 residues long. Study findings and constraints: No shift was seen in TCRs above 1 in 1000 frequency with DPC sensitization.

The study used a library that attached unique molecular identifiers to individual cDNA molecules. TCRdb redid the calling of the RACE reads with MiXCR, one entry per CDR3 protein. This table holds some 74,000 distinct CDR3 sequences, around 15% found once. This receptor was identified in a woman between 45 and 65 years old with alopecia areata. Some clones in this sample may be carry-over from other donors' samples. Here the sequenced sample was whole blood, taken in connection with sensitization to the hapten diphenylcyclopropenone (DPC). This rearrangement joins TRBV18 to TRBJ1-1; 7 bases are shared with TRBD1. CDR3 in amino acids: CASSRGGGTEAFF. CDR3 nucleotides: TGTGCCAGCTCAAGAGGGGGCGGCACTGAAGCTTTCTTT.